Below, 14 T cell receptor beta chains from the same sample are listed, as sequenced in a study of blood T cell repertoires in COVID-19. Measured with immunoSEQ multiplex PCR; TCRdb has only the in-frame clones, and not every one. The table records 120,000 or so clones, 70% to 85% of them present only once. The material sequenced was peripheral blood. Source of these receptors: a woman aged 70 to 79 with acute or convalescent COVID-19.

The rearrangement links TRBV20-1 to TRBJ2-1; 11 bases agree with TRBD2. This CDR3 is 18 amino acids long. Germline V gene data show CDR1 as DFQATT and CDR2 as SNEGSKA (reference sequence). J was trimmed by 12 bases and V by 3 bases; bases with no gene match: 22. This CDR3 is CSASFRGGGLAGPGGQFF. The CDR3 coding sequence is TGCAGTGCTAGTTTCAGGGGCGGAGGACTAGCGGGCCCAGGAGGGCAGTTCTTC.

The chain uses TRBV6-5 and TRBJ1-2, with TRBD1 as a possible D gene (6 bases). Germline loops: CDR1 MNHEY, CDR2 SVGAGI. The V end lost 4 bases, the J end lost 8 bases, and 23 bases lay between the germline ends. This CDR3 is built from 16 residues. The CDR3 nucleotides are TGTGCCAGCAGTTCCCCAGGGGTGCCGGTCCATAGAGGCTACACCTTC. Protein product: CASSSPGVPVHRGYTF.

This CDR3 reads CAWSVQRTGAEKLFF. The CDR3 DNA follows: TGTGCCTGGAGTGTACAGAGGACAGGGGCGGAAAAACTGTTTTTT. The V gene is TRBV30, the J gene TRBJ1-4, with 9 bases lining up with TRBD1. CDR3 length: 15 amino acids. V trimming: 0 bases; J trimming: 8 bases; junction bases outside the gene matches: 7. Germline V CDR1 and CDR2: GTSNPN, SVGIG (reference sequence).

The chain couples TRBV4-3 to TRBJ2-3; 7 bases align to TRBD1. In germline, CDR1 is LGHNA, CDR2 YSLEER. There are 16 residues in the CDR3. After removal of 1 base from V and 4 bases from J, the junction contained 8 bases not matched to a gene. CDR3 bases: TGCGCCAGCAGCCAAGGGAAGGGGGCAAAGGCAGATACGCAGTATTTT. This codes for CASSQGKGAKADTQYF.

This clone was seen only once. This sequence joins TRBV6-2 or TRBV6-3 and TRBJ1-1; D not certain. Germline V CDR1 and CDR2: MNHEY, SVGEGT. Trimming cost V 5 bases and J 2 bases, with 21 bases left between them. This CDR3 is 17 amino acids long. CDR3 in amino acids: CASSRPKGSEVNTEAFF. CDR3 coding DNA: TGTGCCAGCAGTAGACCCAAGGGATCGGAGGTCAACACTGAAGCTTTCTTT.

This clone was found a few times. This chain joins TRBV5-1 and TRBJ2-3, with 12 bases fitting TRBD1. The CDR3 contains 19 residues. Per germline, CDR1 SGHRS and CDR2 YFSETQ. The V gene end was trimmed by 4 bases and the J gene end by 3 bases; junction bases not matched to a gene: 15. The CDR3 loop is CASSRGQGARVRLTDTQYF. The CDR3 DNA reads TGCGCCAGCAGCCGGGGACAGGGGGCCCGTGTAAGACTTACAGATACGCAGTATTTT.

The chain recombines TRBV5-1 with TRBJ2-1; TRBD1 might be the D (6 bases). V lost 4 bases and J lost 0, with 17 bases in between. CDR1 SGHRS and CDR2 YFSETQ come from the germline V gene. The CDR3 extends over 17 amino acids. The CDR3 here is CASSAPATGSSYNEQFF. The DNA for the CDR3 is TGCGCCAGCAGCGCTCCCGCCACAGGGAGCTCCTACAATGAGCAGTTCTTC. The whole variable domain, remainder taken from reference TRBV5-1 and TRBJ2-1, is KAGVTQTPRYLIKTRGQQVTLSCSPISGHRSVSWYQQTPGQGLQFLFEYFSETQRNKGNFPGRFSGRQFSNSRSEMNVSTLELGDSALYLCASSAPATGSSYNEQFFGPGTRLTVL.

The chain uses TRBV18 and TRBJ1-2, with 7 positions matching TRBD1. Per germline, CDR1 KGHSH and CDR2 LQKENI. The ends lost 3 bases at V and 3 bases at J; junction bases unmatched: 4. The CDR3 runs to 14 residues. CDR3: CASSPETGHYGYTF. CDR3 in DNA: TGTGCCAGCTCACCCGAGACAGGGCACTATGGCTACACCTTC.

The J gene is TRBJ1-2, the V gene TRBV12-3 or TRBV12-4; a weak D match, TRBD1 (5 bases). Trimming took off 7 bases at V and 3 bases at J, with 12 bases between the two ends. This CDR3 has 13 amino acids. The chain's CDR3 is CASNSDKDYGYTF. The DNA for the CDR3 is TGTGCCAGCAACTCGGACAAGGACTATGGCTACACCTTC.

This clone was counted once. The chain links TRBV7-2 to TRBJ2-7; 8 nucleotides align to TRBD1. V lost 5 bases and J lost 4; bases outside the gene matches: 7. Looked up from germline, CDR1 is SGHTA and CDR2 is FQGNSA. The CDR3 totals 14 residues. The CDR3 here is CASSPSGGLYEQYF. CDR3 DNA sequence: TGTGCCAGCAGCCCCTCAGGGGGCCTTTACGAGCAGTACTTC.

The chain couples TRBV28 to TRBJ2-3; weak D call: TRBD1 (7 bases). The germline gives CDR1 MDHEN, CDR2 SYDVKM. Trimming took 7 bases from V and 4 from J, leaving 21 bases between them. The CDR3 spans 16 residues. CDR3 sequence (DNA): TGTGCCAGCATTAACGGAGGGGGCAGGGGCCCAGATACGCAGTATTTT. Its protein product is CASINGGGRGPDTQYF.

This sequence joins TRBV5-6 and TRBJ1-2; D gene uncertain. The CDR3 has 14 amino acids. V lost 4 bases and J lost 2, with 12 bases in between. CDR1 is SGHDT, CDR2 YYEEEE, per germline. CDR3 nucleotide sequence: TGTGCCAGCAGCATCAAAGGAGGGAACTATGGCTACACCTTC. Encoded protein: CASSIKGGNYGYTF.

The chain joins TRBV5-6 to TRBJ1-1, with 8 nucleotides matching TRBD1. Germline CDR1 reads SGHDT; CDR2 reads YYEEEE. Trimming removed 2 bases from V and 4 bases from J; junction bases left unmatched: 7. The CDR3 is made up of 15 amino acids. Written as DNA, the CDR3 is TGTGCCAGCAGCTTTACAGGGGGTATGGGCACTGAAGCTTTCTTT. The encoded protein is CASSFTGGMGTEAFF.

The chain couples TRBV15 to TRBJ2-5; possibly TRBD1 for D (5 bases). Trimming cost V 4 bases and J 2 bases, with 11 bases left between them. The CDR3 covers 14 residues. In germline, CDR1 is LNHNV, CDR2 YYDKDF (reference sequence). CDR3 coding DNA: TGTGCCACCAGCAAAAAGACAGATCAAGAGACCCAGTACTTC. Protein product: CATSKKTDQETQYF.